In this sample, the clone carrying this TCR beta chain turned up a few times. These data come from a study of identical twins. This CDR3 spans 13 amino acids. V was trimmed by 1 base and J by 5 bases, leaving 5 bases between them. The germline V gene has CDR1 LGHNA and CDR2 YSLEER. One entry per CDR3 protein, called by TCRdb with MiXCR from the 5' RACE reads. The data show 570,000 or so distinct CDR3 sequences, with 9% to 10% seen just once and 2.5% to 3.5% held by the top ten. The same data also went into a second study, on yellow fever vaccine responses in identical twins.

The chain couples TRBV4-3 to TRBJ2-2; D uncertain. This sequence was found in a woman aged 18-30 years in good health. Sequenced: PBMCs. The CDR3 loop reads CASSQAKTGELFF. In DNA form, the CDR3 reads TGCGCCAGCAGCCAAGCCAAAACCGGGGAGCTGTTTTTT.